One sample yielded the 27 T cell receptor beta chains listed below, sequenced in a study of cytomegalovirus exposure and HLA in healthy donors. PCR used 60 Vbeta primers and 13 Jbeta primers. Produced via immunoSEQ multiplex PCR; TCRdb's table is partial and in-frame only. The sample yields over 50,000 clones, approximately 71% seen once. Sequencing was done on a sample of PBMCs. The receptors stem from a man aged 35 to 55 in good health and CMV-seropositive.

J is TRBJ1-2 and V is TRBV5-8, with a weak D call TRBD1 (5 bases). Germline CDR1 SGHTS, CDR2 YDEGEE. The length of the CDR3 is 15 residues. Trimming shortened V by 3 bases and J by 4 bases, and 16 bases separated the two germline ends. CDR3 DNA sequence: TGTGCCAGCAGCTCCCTAAACCAGGGTGGCTATGGCTACACCTTC. Translation: CASSSLNQGGYGYTF.

The rearrangement joins TRBV15 to TRBJ2-5; tentatively, D is TRBD2 (5 bases). Germline assignment: CDR1 LNHNV and CDR2 YYDKDF (reference sequence). V was cut by 6 bases and J by 0 bases, with 11 bases left in between. CDR3 size: 14 residues. The CDR3 DNA is TGTGCCACCAGGAGTAGGGAGTACCAAGAGACCCAGTACTTC. It translates to CATRSREYQETQYF.

The gene calls are TRBV30 and TRBJ1-2, with unresolved D. With 2 bases removed from V and 8 bases from J, the gap between germline ends came to 15 bases. This CDR3 has 13 residues. From germline, CDR1 is GTSNPN and CDR2 SVGIG (reference sequence). CDR3 amino acids: CAWSTDNYGGYTF. The DNA of the CDR3 is TGTGCCTGGAGTACGGATAACTATGGAGGCTACACCTTC.

The chain combines TRBV29-1 with TRBJ1-4; D is unclear. Per the germline V gene, CDR1 is SQVTM and CDR2 is ANQGSEA. The V and J ends lost 7 bases and 4 bases respectively, with 13 bases between them. The CDR3 has 13 residues. As DNA, the CDR3 is TGCAGCGCCAATGGAGACGGTAATGAAAAACTGTTTTTT. This encodes CSANGDGNEKLFF. The complete variable domain, with remaining parts taken from reference TRBV29-1 and TRBJ1-4, reads SAVISQKPSRDICQRGTSLTIQCQVDSQVTMMFWYRQQPGQSLTLIATANQGSEATYESGFVIDKFPISRPNLTFSTLTVSNMSPEDSSIYLCSANGDGNEKLFFGSGTQLSVL.

The chain links TRBV30 to TRBJ1-2; 7 bases align to TRBD1. Germline CDR1 and CDR2: GTSNPN and SVGIG (reference sequence). V was clipped by 2 bases and J by 2 bases; unmatched bases: 2. CDR3 length: 13 residues. CDR3 DNA: TGTGCCTGGAGTTCGACAGGGAACTATGGCTACACCTTC. Protein product: CAWSSTGNYGYTF.

A few counts support this clone. The J gene is TRBJ2-3, the V gene TRBV7-2; D might be TRBD2 (5 bases). The V end was cut by 1 base, the J end by 5 bases, with 7 bases between. The CDR3 is made up of 13 amino acids. CDR1 and CDR2 (germline): SGHTA, FQGNSA. The CDR3 DNA is TGTGCCAGCAGCTTAGTTGCGGGAGATACGCAGTATTTT. Its translation is CASSLVAGDTQYF.

This clone was detected only a few times. This rearrangement joins TRBV19 to TRBJ1-2; D is unclear. Germline values: CDR1 LNHDA, CDR2 SQIVND (reference sequence). The CDR3 runs to 12 residues. V was pared by 4 bases and J by 4 bases, with 7 bases between. CDR3 sequence: CASSRAGYGYTF. CDR3 in DNA: TGTGCCAGTAGTAGGGCAGGCTATGGCTACACCTTC.

This chain uses TRBV6-1 with TRBJ1-4, with D unclear. Germline V gene sequence: CDR1 MNHNS, CDR2 SASEGT. This CDR3 contains 10 residues. Trimming stripped 3 bases from V and 15 bases from J, with 8 bases between. The CDR3 spells CASSERVLFF. The CDR3 coding sequence is TGTGCCAGCAGTGAGAGGGTTTTGTTTTTT.

The chain links TRBV9 to TRBJ1-2; D gene unclear. Germline CDR1 SGDLS, CDR2 YYNGEE. This CDR3 spans 14 amino acids. Trimming cost V 2 bases and J 8 bases, with 16 bases left between them. The CDR3 nucleotides are TGTGCCAGCAGCGTCAGACCGGGATTTGGAGGCTACACCTTC. Translation: CASSVRPGFGGYTF.

A single count supports this clone. Written as DNA, the CDR3 is TGTGCCAGCAGCTCACAGGGGGCAGAGAGCACCGGGGAGCTGTTTTTT. Amino acid sequence: CASSSQGAESTGELFF. This chain joins TRBV7-3 and TRBJ2-2; 9 bases line up with TRBD1. The CDR3 has 16 amino acids. The trim removed 4 bases at V and 4 bases at J, leaving 7 bases unmatched. Germline CDR1 is SGHTA and CDR2 is FQGTGA.

This chain joins TRBV7-2 and TRBJ1-1; 7 bases agree with TRBD1. The CDR3 runs to 14 residues. Looked up from germline, CDR1 is SGHTA and CDR2 is FQGNSA. Trimming at V came to 4 bases and at J to 3 bases, leaving 5 bases not matched to a gene. The CDR3 coding sequence is TGTGCCAGCAGCTCCCACAGGGGTGACACTGAAGCTTTCTTT. It is translated as CASSSHRGDTEAFF.

This chain connects TRBV25-1 to TRBJ2-1; 8 bases fit TRBD2. After removal of 4 bases from V and 8 bases from J, the junction contained 7 bases not matched to a gene. The CDR3 consists of 14 residues. Germline assignment: CDR1 MGHDK and CDR2 SYGVNS. The CDR3 spells CASSARTSSHEQFF. The CDR3 nucleotides are TGTGCCAGCAGTGCCCGGACTAGCTCCCATGAGCAGTTCTTC.

The rearrangement joins TRBV7-2 to TRBJ2-2; possibly TRBD1 for D (5 bases). From germline, CDR1 is SGHTA and CDR2 FQGNSA. CDR3 length equals 17 residues. Trimming pared 2 bases from V and 6 bases from J, leaving 19 bases between. CDR3 nucleotide sequence: TGTGCCAGCAGCTTAACGGTCGACAGAACAGGCGCCGGGGAGCTGTTTTTT. It codes for CASSLTVDRTGAGELFF.

This clone showed up just a few times. The CDR3 sequence: CASSLPVASGQETQYF. The CDR3 DNA reads as TGCGCCAGCAGCCTACCCGTGGCTAGCGGACAAGAGACCCAGTACTTC. This chain connects TRBV5-1 to TRBJ2-5; TRBD2 aligns across 7 bases. Germline lookup yields CDR1 SGHRS and CDR2 YFSETQ. The J segment lost 2 bases and the V segment lost 4 bases, leaving 11 bases of the junction unmatched. The CDR3 runs to 16 residues.

The genes are TRBV19 and TRBJ1-2; weak D call: TRBD1 (6 bases). V lost 9 bases to trimming and J lost 6 bases, with 14 bases between them. The germline V gene encodes CDR1 LNHDA and CDR2 SQIVND (reference sequence). This CDR3 spans 12 amino acids. The CDR3 reads CASRDKGHGYTF. In nucleotides, the CDR3 is TGTGCCAGCCGGGACAAAGGGCATGGCTACACCTTC.

The chain combines TRBV5-1 with TRBJ1-6; TRBD1 agrees at 8 bases. The germline V gene has CDR1 SGHRS and CDR2 YFSETQ. With 0 bases clipped from V and 0 bases from J, the junction kept 11 bases outside the gene matches. The CDR3 is 20 amino acids. This CDR3 is CASSLGQGNPHASYNSPLHF. The CDR3 DNA is TGCGCCAGCAGCTTGGGACAGGGGAACCCACATGCCTCCTATAATTCACCCCTCCACTTT. The variable domain in full, with the rest retrieved from reference TRBV5-1 and TRBJ1-6, is KAGVTQTPRYLIKTRGQQVTLSCSPISGHRSVSWYQQTPGQGLQFLFEYFSETQRNKGNFPGRFSGRQFSNSRSEMNVSTLELGDSALYLCASSLGQGNPHASYNSPLHFGNGTRLTVT.

The V and J genes are TRBV7-9 and TRBJ1-5; the match to TRBD1 covers 8 bases. Trimming removed 2 bases from V and 7 bases from J; junction bases left unmatched: 7. The CDR3 is 15 residues long. Germline V gives CDR1 SEHNR, CDR2 FQNEAQ (reference sequence). The CDR3 reads CASSLSGQGRQPQHF. DNA for the CDR3: TGTGCCAGCAGCTTAAGCGGACAGGGAAGGCAGCCCCAGCATTTT.

The chain uses TRBV7-2 and TRBJ2-7; 8 bases line up with TRBD1. Germline V CDR1 and CDR2: SGHTA, FQGNSA. This CDR3 contains 15 residues. J gave up 2 bases and V 3 bases, and 6 bases lay outside the gene matches. The CDR3 loop reads CASSFGTGVAYEQYF. DNA for the CDR3: TGTGCCAGCAGCTTCGGGACAGGAGTCGCCTACGAGCAGTACTTC. Full variable domain (remainder filled in from reference TRBV7-2 and TRBJ2-7): GAGVSQSPSNKVTEKGKDVELRCDPISGHTALYWYRQSLGQGLEFLIYFQGNSAPDKSGLPSDRFSAERTGGSVSTLTIQRTQQEDSAVYLCASSFGTGVAYEQYFGPGTRLTVT.

This clone came up once. The chain joins TRBV6-1 to TRBJ2-3; maybe TRBD2 (6 bases). Trimming pared 6 bases from V and 9 bases from J, leaving 16 bases between. The V gene's germline CDR1 is MNHNS and CDR2 SASEGT. This CDR3 comprises 13 residues. As DNA, the CDR3 is TGTGCCAGCAGCGCGGGGAAGACCGGGACGCAGTATTTT. It codes for CASSAGKTGTQYF.

The CDR3 DNA sequence: TGTGCCAGCAGTGAGACAGGGGAGTCACCCCTCCACTTT. It translates to CASSETGESPLHF. The chain couples TRBV6-4 to TRBJ1-6; TRBD1 matches at 8 bases. J gave up 10 bases and V 3 bases, and 2 bases lay outside the gene matches. There are 13 residues in the CDR3. The germline gives CDR1 MRHNA, CDR2 SNTAGT.

V and J are TRBV7-2 and TRBJ2-5; 9 bases match TRBD2. The CDR3 is made up of 15 amino acids. The ends lost 7 bases at V and 2 bases at J; junction bases unmatched: 8. Germline V gene data show CDR1 as SGHTA and CDR2 as FQGNSA. The CDR3 DNA is TGTGCCAGCATTCGAATGGCGGGGGGGCAAGAGACCCAGTACTTC. Protein sequence: CASIRMAGGQETQYF.

The V gene is TRBV13, the J gene TRBJ1-2, with D possibly being TRBD1 (6 bases). The CDR3 has 15 amino acids. The germline CDR1 and CDR2 sequences are PRHDT and FYEKMQ (reference sequence). V was clipped by 2 bases and J by 3 bases, with 13 bases between them. This CDR3 reads CASSLSIRGYYGYTF. The CDR3, as DNA: TGTGCCAGCAGCTTATCGATAAGGGGGTACTATGGCTACACCTTC.

This clone has at least ten counts. V usage is TRBV5-1 and J usage is TRBJ2-6; TRBD1 matches 9 bases. The CDR3 sequence is 16 residues long. Germline values: CDR1 SGHRS, CDR2 YFSETQ. V shed 4 bases and J 2 bases; nucleotides not matched to a gene: 4. The CDR3 spells CASSLQGAPGANVLTF. The CDR3 DNA sequence: TGCGCCAGCAGCCTACAGGGGGCCCCTGGGGCCAACGTCCTGACTTTC.

The rearrangement links TRBV7-8 to TRBJ1-1, with D perhaps matching TRBD1 (6 bases). There are 13 residues in the CDR3. V was trimmed by 2 bases and J by 4 bases, leaving 8 bases between them. CDR1 is SGHVS and CDR2 is FQNEAQ in the germline V gene. The CDR3 here is CASSLTGTTEAFF. CDR3 nucleotide sequence: TGTGCCAGCAGCTTAACAGGGACCACTGAAGCTTTCTTT.

This chain links TRBV19 with TRBJ2-3; no clear D gene. Germline V gives CDR1 LNHDA, CDR2 SQIVND (reference sequence). Trimming shortened V by 7 bases and J by 0 bases, and 11 bases separated the two germline ends. This CDR3 spans 14 amino acids. Here the CDR3 DNA reads TGTGCCAGTAATACCAGATCTAGCACAGATACGCAGTATTTT. Amino acids: CASNTRSSTDTQYF.

The V call is TRBV27, the J call TRBJ2-7; D is possibly TRBD2 (5 bases). Between the trimmed V and J ends, which lost 2 bases and 0 bases, there was a span of 14 bases. The germline V gene encodes CDR1 MNHEY and CDR2 SMNVEV (reference sequence). The CDR3 consists of 16 residues. The CDR3 DNA reads as TGTGCCAGCAGTTTAAGCGGAGTTGGAAGCTCCTACGAGCAGTACTTC. Translated, it gives CASSLSGVGSSYEQYF.

The rearrangement uses TRBV30 and TRBJ1-5; 7 bases match TRBD1. V lost 5 bases to trimming and J lost 1 base; unmatched junction nucleotides: 8. The CDR3 length is 15 residues. Germline V lookup: CDR1 GTSNPN, CDR2 SVGIG (reference sequence). The CDR3 loop reads CAWGYGDRSNQPQHF. The CDR3 nucleotides are TGTGCCTGGGGGTACGGGGACAGAAGCAATCAGCCCCAGCATTTT.